This note documents a single T cell receptor (beta chain) sequence. Its antigen is still unknown. The sample is drawn from a study of T-cell memory formation after mild COVID-19. Study observations and caveats: Researchers report contracting CD4+ clones mostly in CM and EM, with CD8+ clones in EMRA.

TCRdb reprocessed the 5' RACE reads with MiXCR, giving one entry per CDR3 protein. The sample records 110,000 or so distinct CDR3 sequences, 15% to 20% being singletons. The germline V gene has CDR1 LGHDT and CDR2 YNNKEL (reference sequence). V was clipped by 4 bases and J by 4 bases, with 10 bases between them. The length of the CDR3 is 13 residues. This receptor was identified in a man aged 18 to 29 who had mild COVID-19 (a few samples of this study predate the infection). Cell type and time point are not known. Input material: PBMCs or a T cell subset sorted from them (not recorded which). The chain links TRBV3-1 to TRBJ1-2; D remains ambiguous. CDR3 loop: CASSRDQFYGYTF. The CDR3 DNA follows: TGTGCCAGCAGCCGCGACCAATTCTATGGCTACACCTTC.